This is a list of T cell receptor beta chains from one sample in a study of cytomegalovirus exposure and HLA in healthy donors. Measured with immunoSEQ multiplex PCR; TCRdb has only the in-frame clones, and not every one. Counted here are under 200,000 clones, around 69% occurring once; the ten biggest clones make up approximately 3%. Material: PBMCs. The receptors derive from a woman in her twenties or thirties in good health and CMV-seronegative. CDR3s include the opening cysteine and the closing phenylalanine or tryptophan. The D gene is left open where the match is weak. For some rows the clone size is stated as once, few or many, or as a class when expanded; others skip it.

abundance: NA; j_gene: TRBJ1-2; d_gene: TRBD1; v_gene: TRBV28; CDR3aa: CASSLSTGVGGYTF; CDR3nt: TGTGCCAGCAGTTTATCCACAGGGGTCGGTGGCTACACCTTC
abundance: few; j_gene: TRBJ1-6; d_gene: NA; v_gene: TRBV4-3; CDR3aa: CASSREGTSYNSPLHF; CDR3nt: TGCGCCAGCAGCCGGGAGGGGACATCCTATAATTCACCCCTCCACTTT
abundance: NA; j_gene: TRBJ2-3; d_gene: TRBD2; v_gene: TRBV7-2; CDR3aa: CASNQKPGLAATDTQYF; CDR3nt: TGTGCCAGCAATCAAAAACCGGGACTAGCGGCCACAGATACGCAGTATTTT
abundance: NA; j_gene: TRBJ2-1; d_gene: TRBD2; v_gene: TRBV2; CDR3aa: CASSVPLADLYNEQFF; CDR3nt: TGTGCCAGCAGTGTCCCTCTAGCGGACCTTTACAATGAGCAGTTCTTC
abundance: few; j_gene: TRBJ2-5; d_gene: TRBD2; v_gene: TRBV7-2; CDR3aa: CASSLSVSGSETQYF; CDR3nt: TGTGCCAGCAGCTTATCGGTTAGCGGGAGTGAGACCCAGTACTTC
abundance: few; j_gene: TRBJ1-1; d_gene: NA; v_gene: TRBV7-3; CDR3aa: CASSLTQVTGNTEAFF; CDR3nt: TGTGCCAGCAGCTTAACCCAGGTGACAGGAAACACTGAAGCTTTCTTT
abundance: NA; j_gene: TRBJ2-1; d_gene: NA; v_gene: TRBV28; CDR3aa: CASSYSKTVYNEQFF; CDR3nt: TGTGCCAGCAGTTACAGCAAGACAGTCTACAATGAGCAGTTCTTC
abundance: NA; j_gene: TRBJ1-6; d_gene: NA; v_gene: TRBV28; CDR3aa: CASSPGDTWNSPLHF; CDR3nt: TGTGCCAGCAGTCCCGGGGACACCTGGAATTCACCCCTCCACTTT
abundance: NA; j_gene: TRBJ1-5; d_gene: NA; v_gene: TRBV29-1; CDR3aa: CSVGGGFQHF; CDR3nt: TGCAGCGTTGGGGGGGGGTTCCAGCATTTT
abundance: few; j_gene: TRBJ2-3; d_gene: NA; v_gene: TRBV9; CDR3aa: CASSVEPQGGTDTQYF; CDR3nt: TGTGCCAGCAGCGTAGAGCCACAGGGAGGCACAGATACGCAGTATTTT
abundance: NA; j_gene: TRBJ2-1; d_gene: NA; v_gene: TRBV7-9; CDR3aa: CASTGGQTSYNEQFF; CDR3nt: TGTGCCAGCACCGGGGGGCAGACTTCCTACAATGAGCAGTTCTTC
abundance: NA; j_gene: TRBJ1-2; d_gene: NA; v_gene: TRBV5-6; CDR3aa: CASSSLRQVSWGYTF; CDR3nt: TGTGCCAGCAGCTCCCTACGACAGGTCTCGTGGGGCTACACCTTC
abundance: NA; j_gene: TRBJ2-7; d_gene: NA; v_gene: TRBV5-4; CDR3aa: CASSHRASYEQYF; CDR3nt: TGTGCCAGCAGCCACAGGGCCTCCTACGAGCAGTACTTC
abundance: NA; j_gene: TRBJ2-1; d_gene: TRBD2; v_gene: TRBV5-4; CDR3aa: CASSSSGSPYNEQFF; CDR3nt: TGTGCCAGCAGCAGTAGCGGGAGCCCCTACAATGAGCAGTTCTTC
abundance: NA; j_gene: TRBJ1-2; d_gene: TRBD1; v_gene: TRBV5-4; CDR3aa: CASSPGQGIGYTF; CDR3nt: TGTGCCAGCAGCCCGGGACAGGGAATCGGCTACACCTTC
abundance: NA; j_gene: TRBJ1-1; d_gene: TRBD1; v_gene: TRBV19; CDR3aa: CASRTGRNTEAFF; CDR3nt: TGTGCCAGTAGGACAGGGCGGAACACTGAAGCTTTCTTT
abundance: NA; j_gene: TRBJ2-5; d_gene: TRBD2; v_gene: TRBV28; CDR3aa: CASSWGGETQYF; CDR3nt: TGTGCCAGCAGTTGGGGGGGGGAGACCCAGTACTTC
abundance: NA; j_gene: TRBJ2-1; d_gene: NA; v_gene: TRBV28; CDR3aa: CASSTRRDYNEQFF; CDR3nt: TGTGCCAGCAGTACCAGGAGGGACTACAATGAGCAGTTCTTC
abundance: NA; j_gene: TRBJ2-2; d_gene: NA; v_gene: TRBV30; CDR3aa: CAWSVVDRNTGELFF; CDR3nt: TGTGCCTGGAGTGTGGTGGACAGGAACACCGGGGAGCTGTTTTTT
abundance: NA; j_gene: TRBJ2-3; d_gene: TRBD2; v_gene: TRBV10-3; CDR3aa: CAIRRGSDTDTQYF; CDR3nt: TGTGCCATCAGGCGGGGGAGTGACACAGATACGCAGTATTTT
abundance: few; j_gene: TRBJ2-2; d_gene: NA; v_gene: TRBV4-2; CDR3aa: CASSQEGGYTGELFF; CDR3nt: TGTGCCAGCAGCCAAGAAGGGGGATACACCGGGGAGCTGTTTTTT
abundance: NA; j_gene: TRBJ2-5; d_gene: NA; v_gene: TRBV4-3; CDR3aa: CASSQGLQETQYF; CDR3nt: TGCGCCAGCAGCCAGGGACTCCAAGAGACCCAGTACTTC
abundance: NA; j_gene: TRBJ2-2; d_gene: NA; v_gene: TRBV4-3; CDR3aa: CASSQVFHSGTGELFF; CDR3nt: TGCGCCAGCAGCCAAGTTTTCCATTCCGGCACCGGGGAGCTGTTTTTT
abundance: NA; j_gene: TRBJ2-7; d_gene: TRBD2; v_gene: TRBV27; CDR3aa: CASSPWTSESYEQYF; CDR3nt: TGTGCCAGCAGCCCCTGGACTAGCGAATCCTACGAGCAGTACTTC
abundance: NA; j_gene: TRBJ2-2; d_gene: NA; v_gene: TRBV25-1; CDR3aa: CASTLRGGELFF; CDR3nt: TGTGCCAGCACCCTTCGGGGTGGGGAGCTGTTTTTT
abundance: NA; j_gene: TRBJ2-1; d_gene: TRBD2; v_gene: TRBV5-5; CDR3aa: CASSLEVGLAGVLEQFF; CDR3nt: TGTGCCAGCAGCTTGGAGGTCGGGCTAGCGGGAGTTCTTGAGCAGTTCTTC